The entry that follows covers one T cell receptor beta chain sequence. Its antigen is still unknown. Germline assignment: CDR1 SGHAT and CDR2 FQNNGV. Trimming cost V 0 bases and J 1 base, with 16 bases left between them. The CDR3 runs 18 residues. Treatment of the sample: oral pan-JAK inhibitor, 5-10 mg twice daily. PBMCs served as the source from which CD4+ and CD8+ T cells were sorted. This entry belongs to a study of CD8+ T cells in alopecia areata. Study at large: Treatment of the treated patients consisted of oral tofacitinib, 5 to 10 mg twice daily.

Extracted RNA was reverse transcribed into cDNA, the sequencing template. Generated by immunoSEQ multiplex PCR, the TCRdb table keeps only in-frame clones and is missing some. This table has 200,000 to 250,000 clones, approximately 47% appearing once. Broader study findings: There were many expanded lesional clones persisting in scalp and blood during tofacitinib. Among patients, TCR sharing was less clear than in mice, a difference possibly due in part to HLA diversity in the patient population.

This sequence was found in a human donor with alopecia areata. This chain connects TRBV11-2 to TRBJ2-1; D may be TRBD1 (6 bases). This sample comprised CD4+ T cells sorted from blood, obtained around week 36, from a patient treated with tofacitinib. DNA of the CDR3: TGTGCCAGCAGCTTAGATTCCCAGGGGATTAGGTCCTACAATGAGCAGTTCTTC. Its translation is CASSLDSQGIRSYNEQFF.